Below, 5 T cell receptor beta chains from the same sample are listed, as sequenced in a study of blood T cell repertoires in COVID-19. Only in-frame clones appear in the TCRdb table, and some are missing; sequencing was by immunoSEQ multiplex PCR. The sample includes about 250,000 clones, roughly 88% of them seen just once. Material for sequencing was peripheral blood. The source of these receptors is a man at least 80 years old with acute or convalescent COVID-19.

The rearrangement uses TRBV2 and TRBJ1-5; tentative D call: TRBD1 (6 bases). V was cut by 4 bases and J by 6 bases, with 13 bases left in between. This CDR3 region has 14 residues. Germline CDR1 SNHLY, CDR2 FYNNEI. CDR3 amino acids: CASSGYRDGQPQHF. CDR3 DNA: TGTGCCAGCAGTGGGTACAGGGATGGTCAGCCCCAGCATTTT. Based on the CDR3 plus reference TRBV2 and TRBJ1-5, the full variable domain is EPEVTQTPSHQVTQMGQEVILRCVPISNHLYFYWYRQILGQKVEFLVSFYNNEISEKSEIFDDQFSVERPDGSNFTLKIRSTKLEDSAMYFCASSGYRDGQPQHFGDGTRLSIL.

V usage is TRBV10-3 and J usage is TRBJ2-1; D is undetermined. Trimming took 4 bases from V and 5 from J, leaving 12 bases between them. The CDR3 extends over 14 amino acids. Germline values: CDR1 ENHRY, CDR2 SYGVKD. The CDR3 sequence is CAISGGWQNNEQFF. DNA for the CDR3: TGTGCCATCAGTGGCGGATGGCAAAACAATGAGCAGTTCTTC.

V is TRBV7-9 and J is TRBJ2-1; possibly TRBD1 for D (6 bases). The CDR3 has 15 residues. The V gene lost 0 bases and the J gene lost 3 bases, with 9 bases spanning the gap. CDR1 is SEHNR and CDR2 is FQNEAQ in the germline V gene (reference sequence). The CDR3 protein is CASSLAGALYNEQFF. The CDR3 nucleotides are TGTGCCAGCAGCTTAGCGGGGGCCCTCTACAATGAGCAGTTCTTC.

This sequence joins TRBV6-4 and TRBJ1-1; 11 bases align to TRBD1. Germline CDR1 and CDR2: MRHNA and SNTAGT. V shed 5 bases, J shed 4 bases, and the junction held 9 bases outside the gene matches. CDR3 length: 16 amino acids. The CDR3 spells CASSSGTGGLSTEAFF. The CDR3 DNA is TGTGCCAGCAGTTCCGGGACAGGGGGGTTGAGCACTGAAGCTTTCTTT.

The V and J genes are TRBV18 and TRBJ2-3, with 7 bases fitting TRBD2. J was trimmed by 5 bases and V by 5 bases; bases with no gene match: 13. This CDR3 has 16 residues. Germline CDR1 reads KGHSH; CDR2 reads LQKENI. The CDR3 DNA is TGTGCCAGCTCAACCGGTAAAGCGGGATCGGTAGATACGCAGTATTTT. It translates to CASSTGKAGSVDTQYF.